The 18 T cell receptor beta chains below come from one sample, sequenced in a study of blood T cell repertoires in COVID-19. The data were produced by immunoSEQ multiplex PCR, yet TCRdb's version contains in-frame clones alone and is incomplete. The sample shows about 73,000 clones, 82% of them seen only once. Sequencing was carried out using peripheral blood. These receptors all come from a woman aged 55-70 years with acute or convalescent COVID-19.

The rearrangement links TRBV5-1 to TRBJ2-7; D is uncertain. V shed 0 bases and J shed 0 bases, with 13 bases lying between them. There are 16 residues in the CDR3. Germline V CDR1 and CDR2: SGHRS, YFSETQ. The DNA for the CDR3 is TGCGCCAGCAGCTTGGCTACGGTTCCACCCTCCTACGAGCAGTACTTC. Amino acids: CASSLATVPPSYEQYF.

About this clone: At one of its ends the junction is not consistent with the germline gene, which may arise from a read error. CDR3 loop: CASSSHLGQGSNYGYTF. The CDR3 DNA reads as TGTGCTAGCAGCTCCCACCTAGGACAGGGCAGCAACTATGGCTACACCTTC. The chain combines TRBV7-7 with TRBJ1-2; TRBD1 aligns across 8 bases. The CDR3 consists of 17 residues. Germline loops: CDR1 SSHAT, CDR2 FNYEAQ (reference sequence).

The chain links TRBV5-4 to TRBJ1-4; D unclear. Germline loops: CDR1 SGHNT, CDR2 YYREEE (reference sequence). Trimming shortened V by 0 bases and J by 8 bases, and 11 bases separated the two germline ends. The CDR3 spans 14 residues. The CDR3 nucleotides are TGTGCCAGCAGCTTGGGGACTCAAAGGGAAAAACTGTTTTTT. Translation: CASSLGTQREKLFF.

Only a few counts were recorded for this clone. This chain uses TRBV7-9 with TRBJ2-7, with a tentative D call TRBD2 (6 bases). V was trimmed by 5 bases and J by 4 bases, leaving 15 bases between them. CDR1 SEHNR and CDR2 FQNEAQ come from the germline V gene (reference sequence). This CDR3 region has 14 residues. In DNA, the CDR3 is TGTGCCAGCAGCGTGGACAAGCGGGCGTACGAGCAGTACTTC. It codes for CASSVDKRAYEQYF. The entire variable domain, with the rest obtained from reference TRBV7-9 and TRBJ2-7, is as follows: DTGVSQNPRHKITKRGQNVTFRCDPISEHNRLYWYRQTLGQGPEFLTYFQNEAQLEKSRLLSDRFSAERPKGSFSTLEIQRTEQGDSAMYLCASSVDKRAYEQYFGPGTRLTVT.

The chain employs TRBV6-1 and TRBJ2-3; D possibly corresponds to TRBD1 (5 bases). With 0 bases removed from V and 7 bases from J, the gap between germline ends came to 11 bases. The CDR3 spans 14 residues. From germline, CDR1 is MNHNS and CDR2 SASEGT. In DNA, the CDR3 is TGTGCCAGCAGTGAAGCGCAAGGGGTGAATACGCAGTATTTT. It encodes CASSEAQGVNTQYF.

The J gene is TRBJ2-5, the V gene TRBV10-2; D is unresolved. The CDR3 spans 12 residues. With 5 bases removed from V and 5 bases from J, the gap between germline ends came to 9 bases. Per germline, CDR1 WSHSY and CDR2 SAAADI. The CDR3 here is CASSSTSETQYF. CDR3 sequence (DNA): TGCGCCAGCAGTTCTACCTCGGAGACCCAGTACTTC.

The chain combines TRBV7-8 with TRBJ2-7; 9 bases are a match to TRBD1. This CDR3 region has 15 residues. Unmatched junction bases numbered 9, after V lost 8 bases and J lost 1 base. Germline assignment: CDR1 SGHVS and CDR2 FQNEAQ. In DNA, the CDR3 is TGTGCCAGCCGAGAAACCGGGACAGGGTCCTACGAGCAGTACTTC. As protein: CASRETGTGSYEQYF.

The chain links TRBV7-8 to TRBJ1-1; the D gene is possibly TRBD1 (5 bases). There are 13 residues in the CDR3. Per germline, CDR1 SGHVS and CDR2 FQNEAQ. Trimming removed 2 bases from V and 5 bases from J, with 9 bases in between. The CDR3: CASSLITGTEAFF. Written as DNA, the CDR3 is TGTGCCAGCAGCTTAATAACAGGAACTGAAGCTTTCTTT. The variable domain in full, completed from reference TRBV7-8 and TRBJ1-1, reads GAGVSQSPRYKVAKRGQDVALRCDPISGHVSLFWYQQALGQGPEFLTYFQNEAQLDKSGLPSDRFFAERPEGSVSTLKIQRTQQEDSAVYLCASSLITGTEAFFGQGTRLTVV.

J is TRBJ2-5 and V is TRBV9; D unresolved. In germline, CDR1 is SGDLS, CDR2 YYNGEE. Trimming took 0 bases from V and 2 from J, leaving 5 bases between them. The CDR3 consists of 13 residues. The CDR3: CASSVASQETQYF. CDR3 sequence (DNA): TGTGCCAGCAGCGTAGCCAGTCAAGAGACCCAGTACTTC.

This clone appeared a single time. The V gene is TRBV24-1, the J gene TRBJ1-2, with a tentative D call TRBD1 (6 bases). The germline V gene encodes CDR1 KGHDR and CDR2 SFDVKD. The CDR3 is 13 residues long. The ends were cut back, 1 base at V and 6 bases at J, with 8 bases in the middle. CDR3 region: CATSDLQGNGYTF. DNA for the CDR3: TGTGCCACCAGTGATTTACAGGGAAATGGCTACACCTTC.

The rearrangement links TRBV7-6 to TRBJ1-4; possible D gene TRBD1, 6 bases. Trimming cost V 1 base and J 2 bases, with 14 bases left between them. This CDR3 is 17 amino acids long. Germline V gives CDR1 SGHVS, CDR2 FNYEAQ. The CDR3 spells CASSLVLAGGTNEKLFF. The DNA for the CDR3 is TGTGCCAGCAGCTTAGTTTTGGCGGGGGGCACTAATGAAAAACTGTTTTTT.

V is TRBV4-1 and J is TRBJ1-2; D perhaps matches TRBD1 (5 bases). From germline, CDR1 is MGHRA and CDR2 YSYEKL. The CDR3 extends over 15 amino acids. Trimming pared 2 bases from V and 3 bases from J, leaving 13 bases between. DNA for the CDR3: TGCGCCAGCAGCCAACCAAGGACACGCGACTATGGCTACACCTTC. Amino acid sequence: CASSQPRTRDYGYTF.

The CDR3 DNA reads as TGTGCCAGCAGTTACTCAACAGGCGTCTGGTCCGAGCAGTACTTC. Translated: CASSYSTGVWSEQYF. The rearrangement uses TRBV6-5 and TRBJ2-7; weak D call: TRBD1 (5 bases). The germline V gene encodes CDR1 MNHEY and CDR2 SVGAGI. V was trimmed by 0 bases and J by 6 bases, leaving 15 bases between them. The CDR3 has 15 residues.

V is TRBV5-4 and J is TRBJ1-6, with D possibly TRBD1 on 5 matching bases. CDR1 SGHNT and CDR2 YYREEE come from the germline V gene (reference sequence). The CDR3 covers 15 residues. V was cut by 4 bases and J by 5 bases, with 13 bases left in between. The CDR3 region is CASSAPGGNNSPLHF. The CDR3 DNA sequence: TGTGCCAGCAGCGCACCGGGGGGAAATAATTCACCCCTCCACTTT.

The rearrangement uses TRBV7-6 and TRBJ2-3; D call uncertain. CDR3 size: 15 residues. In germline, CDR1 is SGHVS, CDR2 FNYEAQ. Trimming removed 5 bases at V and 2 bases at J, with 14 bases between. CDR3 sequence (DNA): TGTGCCAGCAGCCCCTTAGACTCTCCCACAGATACGCAGTATTTT. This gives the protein CASSPLDSPTDTQYF. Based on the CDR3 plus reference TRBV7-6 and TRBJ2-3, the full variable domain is GAGVSQSPRYKVTKRGQDVALRCDPISGHVSLYWYRQALGQGPEFLTYFNYEAQQDKSGLPNDRFSAERPEGSISTLTIQRTEQRDSAMYRCASSPLDSPTDTQYFGPGTRLTVL.

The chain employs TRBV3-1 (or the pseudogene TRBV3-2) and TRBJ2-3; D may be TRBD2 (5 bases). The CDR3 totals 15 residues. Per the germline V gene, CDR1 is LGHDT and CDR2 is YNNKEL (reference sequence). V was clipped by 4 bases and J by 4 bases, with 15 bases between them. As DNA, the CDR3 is TGTGCCAGCAGCCCTCCTCAACCGAGGGCAGATACGCAGTATTTT. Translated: CASSPPQPRADTQYF.

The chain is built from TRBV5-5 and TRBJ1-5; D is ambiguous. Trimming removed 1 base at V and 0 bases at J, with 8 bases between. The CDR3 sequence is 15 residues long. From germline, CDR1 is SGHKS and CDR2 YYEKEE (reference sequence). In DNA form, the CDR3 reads TGTGCCAGCAGCTTGTCCACAGCTAGCAATCAGCCCCAGCATTTT. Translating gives CASSLSTASNQPQHF.

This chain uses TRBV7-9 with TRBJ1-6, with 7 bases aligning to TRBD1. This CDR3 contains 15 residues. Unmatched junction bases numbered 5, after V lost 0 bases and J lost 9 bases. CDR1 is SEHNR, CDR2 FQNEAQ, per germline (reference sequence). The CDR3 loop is CASSLAQGNFSPLHF. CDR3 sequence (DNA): TGTGCCAGCAGCTTAGCACAGGGGAACTTTTCACCCCTCCACTTT.